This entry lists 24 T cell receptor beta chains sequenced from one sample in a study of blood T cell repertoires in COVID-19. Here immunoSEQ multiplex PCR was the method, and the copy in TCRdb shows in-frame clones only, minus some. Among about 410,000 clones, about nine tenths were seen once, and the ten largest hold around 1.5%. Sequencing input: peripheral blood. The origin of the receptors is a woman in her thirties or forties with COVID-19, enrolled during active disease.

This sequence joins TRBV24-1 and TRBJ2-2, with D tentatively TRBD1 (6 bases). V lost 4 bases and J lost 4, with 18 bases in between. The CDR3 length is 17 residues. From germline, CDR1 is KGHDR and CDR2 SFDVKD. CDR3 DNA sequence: TGTGCCACCAGTGAGGACCGGGTAGGGGGTAGCACCGGGGAGCTGTTTTTT. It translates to CATSEDRVGGSTGELFF.

CDR3 in amino acids: CASTARKPGTAHEKLFF. CDR3 nucleotide sequence: TGTGCCAGTACCGCCCGTAAACCCGGGACAGCCCATGAAAAACTGTTTTTT. This rearrangement joins TRBV19 to TRBJ1-4; TRBD1 matches at 7 bases. Losses at the gene ends were 7 bases for V and 6 bases for J; bases not matched to a gene: 17. The V gene's germline CDR1 is LNHDA and CDR2 SQIVND (reference sequence). The CDR3 contains 17 residues.

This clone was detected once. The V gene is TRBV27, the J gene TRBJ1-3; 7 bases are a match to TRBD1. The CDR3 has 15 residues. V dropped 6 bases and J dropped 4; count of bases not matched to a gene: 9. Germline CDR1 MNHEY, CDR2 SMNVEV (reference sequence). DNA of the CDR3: TGTGCCAGCAGACCCGACAGGGAACAGGGAAACACCATATATTTT. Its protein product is CASRPDREQGNTIYF.

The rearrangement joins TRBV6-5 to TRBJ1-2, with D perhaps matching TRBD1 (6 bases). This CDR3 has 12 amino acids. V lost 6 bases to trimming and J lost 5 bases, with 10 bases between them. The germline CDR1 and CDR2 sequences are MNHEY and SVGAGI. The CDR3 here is CASRSQGYGYTF. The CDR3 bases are TGTGCCAGCAGGAGTCAGGGGTATGGCTACACCTTC.

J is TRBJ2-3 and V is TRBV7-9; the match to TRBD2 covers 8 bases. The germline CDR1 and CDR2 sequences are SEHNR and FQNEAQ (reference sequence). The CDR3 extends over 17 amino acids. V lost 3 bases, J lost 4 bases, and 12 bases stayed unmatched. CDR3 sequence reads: CASSLPGLGARADTQYF. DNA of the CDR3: TGTGCCAGCAGCTTGCCGGGACTAGGCGCACGGGCAGATACGCAGTATTTT.

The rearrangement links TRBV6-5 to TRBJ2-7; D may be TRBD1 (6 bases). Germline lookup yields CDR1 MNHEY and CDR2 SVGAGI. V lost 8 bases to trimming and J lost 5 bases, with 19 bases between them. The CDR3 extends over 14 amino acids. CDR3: CASGGTGYEDEQYF. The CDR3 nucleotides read TGTGCCAGCGGGGGTACAGGGTATGAGGACGAGCAGTACTTC.

Here the CDR3 reads CASSVEGANTGELFF. DNA for the CDR3: TGTGCCAGCAGCGTAGAGGGAGCTAACACCGGGGAGCTGTTTTTT. The chain recombines TRBV9 with TRBJ2-2; D may be TRBD2 (5 bases). The length of the CDR3 is 15 residues. Trimming took 0 bases from V and 2 from J, leaving 8 bases between them. In germline, CDR1 is SGDLS, CDR2 YYNGEE.

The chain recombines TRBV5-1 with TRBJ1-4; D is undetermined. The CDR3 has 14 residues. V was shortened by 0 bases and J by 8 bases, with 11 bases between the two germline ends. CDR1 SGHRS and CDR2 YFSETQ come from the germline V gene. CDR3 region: CASSLERAGEKLFF. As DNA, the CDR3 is TGCGCCAGCAGCTTGGAAAGGGCGGGGGAAAAACTGTTTTTT.

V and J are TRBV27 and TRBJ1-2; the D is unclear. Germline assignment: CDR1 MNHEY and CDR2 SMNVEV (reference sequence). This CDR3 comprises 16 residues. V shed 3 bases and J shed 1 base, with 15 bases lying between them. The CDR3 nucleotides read TGTGCCAGCAGTTTCTCCAATAGAAAGAATAACTATGGCTACACCTTC. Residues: CASSFSNRKNNYGYTF.

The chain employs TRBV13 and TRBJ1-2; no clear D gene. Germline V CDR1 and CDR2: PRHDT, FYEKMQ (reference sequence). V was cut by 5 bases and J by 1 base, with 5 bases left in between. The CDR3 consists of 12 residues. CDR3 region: CASSEHNYGYTF. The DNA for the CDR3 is TGTGCCAGCAGCGAGCATAACTATGGCTACACCTTC.

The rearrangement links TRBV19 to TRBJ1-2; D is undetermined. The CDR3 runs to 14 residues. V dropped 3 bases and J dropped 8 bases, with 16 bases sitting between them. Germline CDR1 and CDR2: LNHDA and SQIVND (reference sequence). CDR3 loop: CASSMLTPVGGYTF. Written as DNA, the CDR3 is TGTGCCAGTAGTATGCTTACCCCGGTCGGGGGCTACACCTTC.

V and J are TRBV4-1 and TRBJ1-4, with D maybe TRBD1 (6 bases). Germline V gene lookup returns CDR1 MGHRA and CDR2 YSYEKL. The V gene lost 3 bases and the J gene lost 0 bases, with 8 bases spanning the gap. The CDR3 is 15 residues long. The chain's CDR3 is CASSQGAATNEKLFF. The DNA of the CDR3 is TGCGCCAGCAGCCAGGGGGCTGCAACTAATGAAAAACTGTTTTTT.

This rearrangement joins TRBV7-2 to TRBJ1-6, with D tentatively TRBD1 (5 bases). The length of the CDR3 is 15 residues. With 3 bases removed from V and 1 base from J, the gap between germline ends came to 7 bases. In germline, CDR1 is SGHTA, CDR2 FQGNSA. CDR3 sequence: CASSLRGSYNSPLHF. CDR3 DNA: TGTGCCAGCAGCTTGCGGGGGTCCTATAATTCACCCCTCCACTTT.

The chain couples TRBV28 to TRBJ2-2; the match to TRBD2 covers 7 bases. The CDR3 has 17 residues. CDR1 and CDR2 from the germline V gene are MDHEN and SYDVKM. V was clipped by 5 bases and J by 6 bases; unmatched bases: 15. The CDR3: CASSPDDWTSLAGELFF. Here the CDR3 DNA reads TGTGCCAGCAGTCCTGATGACTGGACTAGTCTGGCCGGGGAGCTGTTTTTT.

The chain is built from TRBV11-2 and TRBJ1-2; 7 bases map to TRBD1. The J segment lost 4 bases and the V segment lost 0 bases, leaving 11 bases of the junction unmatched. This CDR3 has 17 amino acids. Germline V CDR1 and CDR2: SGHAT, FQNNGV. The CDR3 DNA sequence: TGTGCCAGCAGCTTAGATCTGGACAGGACCCCGACCTATGGCTACACCTTC. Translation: CASSLDLDRTPTYGYTF.

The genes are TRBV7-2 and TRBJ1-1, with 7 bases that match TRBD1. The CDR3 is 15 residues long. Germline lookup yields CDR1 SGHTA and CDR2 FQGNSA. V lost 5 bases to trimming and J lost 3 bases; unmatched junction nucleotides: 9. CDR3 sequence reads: CASSPRQGTYTEAFF. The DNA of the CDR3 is TGTGCCAGCAGCCCGCGACAGGGTACTTACACTGAAGCTTTCTTT.

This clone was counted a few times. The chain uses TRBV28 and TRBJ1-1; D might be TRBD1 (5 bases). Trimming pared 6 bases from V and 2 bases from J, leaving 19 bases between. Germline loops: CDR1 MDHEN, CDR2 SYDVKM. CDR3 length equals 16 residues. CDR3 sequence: CASRYPRGSVNTEAFF. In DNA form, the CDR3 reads TGTGCCAGCAGATACCCCCGGGGGTCAGTAAACACTGAAGCTTTCTTT.

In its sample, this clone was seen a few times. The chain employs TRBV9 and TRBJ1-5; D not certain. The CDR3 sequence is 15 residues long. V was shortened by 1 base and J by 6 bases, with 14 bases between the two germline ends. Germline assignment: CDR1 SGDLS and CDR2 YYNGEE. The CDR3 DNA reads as TGTGCCAGCAGCGTACACGGGGTGGGAGGTCAGCCCCAGCATTTT. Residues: CASSVHGVGGQPQHF. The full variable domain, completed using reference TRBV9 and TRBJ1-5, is DSGVTQTPKHLITATGQRVTLRCSPRSGDLSVYWYQQSLDQGLQFLIQYYNGEERAKGNILERFSAQQFPDLHSELNLSSLELGDSALYFCASSVHGVGGQPQHFGDGTRLSIL.

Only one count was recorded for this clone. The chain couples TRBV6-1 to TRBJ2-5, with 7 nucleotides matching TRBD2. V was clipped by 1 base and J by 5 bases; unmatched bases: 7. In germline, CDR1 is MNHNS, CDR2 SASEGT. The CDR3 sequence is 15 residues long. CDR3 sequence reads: CASSEGRLARETQYF. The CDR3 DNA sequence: TGTGCCAGCAGTGAAGGCAGACTAGCCCGGGAGACCCAGTACTTC.

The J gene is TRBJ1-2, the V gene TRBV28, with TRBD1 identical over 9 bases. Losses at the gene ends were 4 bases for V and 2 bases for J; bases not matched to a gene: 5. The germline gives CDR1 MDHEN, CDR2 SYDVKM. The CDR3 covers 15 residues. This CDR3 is CASSSHRGPNYGYTF. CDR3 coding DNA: TGTGCCAGCAGTTCGCACAGGGGGCCGAACTATGGCTACACCTTC.

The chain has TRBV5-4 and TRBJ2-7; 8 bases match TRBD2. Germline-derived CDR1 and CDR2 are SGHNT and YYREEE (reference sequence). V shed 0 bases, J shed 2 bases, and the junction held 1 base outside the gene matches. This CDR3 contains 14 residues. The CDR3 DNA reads TGTGCCAGCAGCTTGGAGGGACTAGCCTACGAGCAGTACTTC. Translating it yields CASSLEGLAYEQYF.

This CDR3 is CASSFLGGLNTEAFF. The CDR3 coding sequence is TGTGCCAGCAGCTTTTTGGGGGGGCTGAACACTGAAGCTTTCTTT. The rearrangement uses TRBV7-3 and TRBJ1-1, with a weak D call TRBD1 (6 bases). V was cut by 3 bases and J by 0 bases, with 11 bases left in between. The CDR3 has 15 amino acids. Germline CDR1 SGHTA, CDR2 FQGTGA.

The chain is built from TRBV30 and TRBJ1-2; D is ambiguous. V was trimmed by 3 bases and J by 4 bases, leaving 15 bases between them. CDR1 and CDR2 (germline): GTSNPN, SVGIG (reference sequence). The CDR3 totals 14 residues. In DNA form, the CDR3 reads TGTGCCTGGAGCGGTGGTAATTGGTTCTATGGCTACACCTTC. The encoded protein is CAWSGGNWFYGYTF. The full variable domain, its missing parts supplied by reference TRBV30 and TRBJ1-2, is SQTIHQWPATLVQPVGSPLSLECTVEGTSNPNLYWYRQAAGRGLQLLFYSVGIGQISSEVPQNLSASRPQDRQFILSSKKLLLSDSGFYLCAWSGGNWFYGYTFGSGTRLTVV.

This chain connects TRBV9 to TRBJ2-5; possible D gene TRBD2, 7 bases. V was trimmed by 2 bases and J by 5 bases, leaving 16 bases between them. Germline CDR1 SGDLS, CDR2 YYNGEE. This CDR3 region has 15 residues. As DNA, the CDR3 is TGTGCCAGCAGCGTGTCAGGACTAGGGGGGGAGACCCAGTACTTC. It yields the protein CASSVSGLGGETQYF.